The following is a T cell receptor (beta chain) sequence with its context. This sample is drawn from a study of shared clonotypes between healthy human individuals. Germline values: CDR1 LNHNV, CDR2 YYDKDF (reference sequence). V lost 8 bases and J lost 7, with 27 bases in between. The CDR3 has 17 residues. Sequencing was performed with immunoSEQ multiplex PCR; in TCRdb, only in-frame clones are kept and a portion is missing. The data show 2 million to 3 million clones, 90% to 95% seen once. The specimen was naive CD4+ T cells from PBMCs. Subset indicated: CD45RA+ positively selected. The V gene is TRBV15, the J gene TRBJ1-5; D may be TRBD1 (5 bases). The sequence was collected from a man younger than 30 in good health. Some clones in this sample may be carry-over from other donors' samples. CDR3 DNA: TGTGCCACCGCGGACCTTCGGGACTTTAGGACGGGGCAGCCCCAGCATTTT. This gives the protein CATADLRDFRTGQPQHF.